A selection of T cell receptor beta chains follows, all from one sample in a study of T-cell reconstitution after alpha-beta-depleted transplantation in children. TCRdb redid the calling of the PCR reads with MiXCR, one entry per CDR3 protein. The profile shows more than 550,000 distinct CDR3 sequences, more than 9% of them singletons. The source was PBMCs from the stem cell graft donor, collected from the stem cell graft. These receptors all come from a human donor who donated a stem cell graft to a child with acute myeloid leukemia. Each CDR3 is given with its conserved first and last residue. A D gene is named only where the DNA matches it firmly. Some rows mark clone size as missing; the rest say once, few, many or name a class of expanded clone.

17	TRBJ1-5	TRBD1	TRBV4-1	few	CASSQDFRGTGYQPQHF	TGCGCCAGCAGCCAAGATTTTCGAGGGACAGGGTATCAGCCCCAGCATTTT
14	TRBJ2-7	NA	TRBV5-1	NA	CASSGDKSSYEQYF	TGCGCCAGCAGCGGGGACAAGAGCTCCTACGAGCAGTACTTC
14	TRBJ2-3	TRBD2	TRBV27	NA	CASSVSGRANTQYF	TGTGCCAGCAGTGTTAGCGGGAGGGCCAATACGCAGTATTTT
14	TRBJ2-7	NA	TRBV25-1	many	CASTPGATSYEQYF	TGTGCCAGCACCCCAGGGGCTACTAGCTACGAGCAGTACTTC
15	TRBJ1-1	NA	TRBV7-9	NA	CASSGSMTMNTEAFF	TGTGCCAGCAGCGGGTCGATGACGATGAACACTGAAGCTTTCTTT
15	TRBJ2-6	NA	TRBV6-1	NA	CASTDAPGGANVLTF	TGTGCCAGCACTGACGCCCCGGGAGGGGCCAACGTCCTGACTTTC
15	TRBJ2-1	NA	TRBV5-1	few	CASSLTRDNRGEQFF	TGCGCCAGCAGCTTGACCAGGGACAACCGAGGTGAGCAGTTCTTC
13	TRBJ2-1	NA	TRBV7-2	NA	CASSLAPRVEEFF	TGTGCCAGCAGCTTAGCCCCTAGGGTGGAGGAGTTCTTC
15	TRBJ2-7	TRBD1	TRBV5-5	NA	CASSGAGTAIYEQYF	TGTGCCAGCAGCGGGGCCGGGACAGCTATTTACGAGCAGTACTTC
13	TRBJ2-6	NA	TRBV10-3	many	CAISGSGANVLTF	TGTGCCATCAGTGGTTCGGGGGCCAACGTCCTGACTTTC
11	TRBJ1-2	NA	TRBV7-2	NA	CASSSGLVDTF	TGTGCCAGCAGCTCGGGACTGGTTGACACCTTC
15	TRBJ2-3	TRBD2	TRBV29-1	few	CSVVRLAGVSDTQYF	TGCAGCGTTGTTAGGCTAGCGGGAGTTTCAGATACGCAGTATTTT
15	TRBJ2-5	TRBD2	TRBV12-3/TRBV12-4	NA	CASSTSGRAQETQYF	TGTGCCAGCAGCACTAGCGGGAGGGCCCAAGAGACCCAGTACTTC
11	TRBJ1-2	NA	TRBV7-2	few	CASSLLSGYTF	TGTGCCAGCAGCTTATTAAGTGGCTACACCTTC
11	TRBJ2-5	NA	TRBV2	many	CASMRQETQYF	TGTGCCAGCATGCGCCAAGAGACCCAGTACTTC
12	TRBJ1-5	NA	TRBV20-1	many	CSARDTNQPQHF	TGCAGTGCTCGGGACACCAATCAGCCCCAGCATTTT
14	TRBJ1-1	NA	TRBV19	few	CASKLQNLNTEAFF	TGTGCCAGTAAACTTCAGAACTTGAACACTGAAGCTTTCTTT
21	TRBJ2-1	TRBD2	TRBV5-1	few	CASHTGAPGLAGRLSYNEQFF	TGCGCCAGTCATACGGGGGCCCCGGGACTAGCGGGACGCCTCTCCTACAATGAGCAGTTCTTC
16	TRBJ2-1	TRBD1	TRBV4-2	many	CASSQEEGASYNEQFF	TGTGCCAGCAGCCAAGAAGAGGGGGCGTCCTACAATGAGCAGTTCTTC
13	TRBJ2-3	NA	TRBV7-2	few	CASKSRLSYTQYF	TGTGCCAGCAAGTCCAGACTATCCTATACGCAGTATTTT
15	TRBJ1-5	TRBD1	TRBV28	few	CASILGDRVGQPQHF	TGTGCCAGCATCCTTGGGGACAGGGTAGGTCAGCCCCAGCATTTT
16	TRBJ2-1	TRBD2	TRBV7-2	NA	CASSLRPSGTDNEQFF	TGTGCCAGCAGCTTACGACCGAGCGGGACTGACAATGAGCAGTTCTTC
15	TRBJ2-3	TRBD1	TRBV7-3	NA	CASSPGTGSGDTQYF	TGTGCCAGCAGCCCCGGGACAGGGAGCGGGGATACGCAGTATTTT
14	TRBJ2-7	NA	TRBV5-6	NA	CASRQSVGAPGQYF	TGTGCCAGCCGCCAGTCGGTCGGGGCTCCTGGGCAGTACTTC
14	TRBJ2-3	TRBD2	TRBV29-1	many	CSVLAGGRTDTQYF	TGCAGCGTCTTAGCGGGAGGGCGCACAGATACGCAGTATTTT
14	TRBJ2-7	NA	TRBV7-2	NA	CSSSLGERRYEQYF	TGTTCCAGCAGCTTAGGGGAGAGGCGCTACGAGCAGTACTTC
15	TRBJ2-1	TRBD2	TRBV5-1	NA	CASSPLAGDPPEQFF	TGCGCCAGCAGCCCCTTAGCGGGAGACCCCCCTGAGCAGTTCTTC
12	TRBJ2-3	TRBD2	TRBV30	NA	CAWDVSGRTQYF	TGTGCCTGGGACGTTAGCGGGAGAACGCAGTATTTT
13	TRBJ2-1	TRBD2	TRBV5-1	NA	CASSSLREGSQFF	TGCGCCAGCAGCTCCCTTCGGGAGGGCTCGCAGTTCTTC
13	TRBJ1-1	NA	TRBV10-3	NA	CAISTGLNTEAFF	TGTGCCATCAGTACAGGGTTGAACACTGAAGCTTTCTTT
12	TRBJ1-1	NA	TRBV7-9	NA	CASSSSRAVAFF	TGTGCCAGCAGCTCTTCGAGGGCTGTGGCTTTCTTT
14	TRBJ2-5	NA	TRBV29-1	NA	CSVGGGTRQETQYF	TGCAGCGTTGGGGGAGGGACACGTCAAGAGACCCAGTACTTC
14	TRBJ1-4	TRBD1	TRBV7-2	NA	CASSSGTGRGKLFF	TGTGCCAGCAGCTCGGGGACAGGGCGCGGAAAACTGTTTTTT
15	TRBJ2-1	TRBD2	TRBV7-7	NA	CASSLGGLADNEQFF	TGTGCTAGCAGCTTAGGAGGACTAGCGGACAATGAGCAGTTCTTC
14	TRBJ2-5	TRBD1	TRBV11-2	few	CASSTRTGMQTQYF	TGTGCCAGCAGTACACGGACAGGGATGCAGACCCAGTACTTC
18	TRBJ2-1	NA	TRBV6-5	few	CASSYSGIGGPSYNEQFF	TGTGCCAGCAGTTACTCGGGGATAGGGGGTCCCTCCTACAATGAGCAGTTCTTC
14	TRBJ2-3	NA	TRBV5-1	NA	CASSPYPGTDTQYF	TGCGCCAGCAGCCCTTATCCCGGCACAGATACGCAGTATTTT
15	TRBJ2-7	NA	TRBV9	many	CASSVGLSVDYEQYF	TGTGCCAGCAGCGTGGGGTTAAGCGTTGACTACGAGCAGTACTTC
17	TRBJ2-1	TRBD2	TRBV7-3	few	CASSLRALSGGYNEQFF	TGTGCCAGCAGCTTACGGGCCCTCAGCGGGGGTTACAATGAGCAGTTCTTC
17	TRBJ2-7	NA	TRBV10-1	few	CASRVRLRFCPNYEQYF	TGCGCCAGCCGGGTTCGCCTAAGATTCTGCCCAAACTACGAGCAGTACTTC
15	TRBJ2-7	TRBD2	TRBV6-2/TRBV6-3	NA	CASTSGRLPGGEQYF	TGTGCCAGCACTAGCGGGAGGCTTCCTGGGGGAGAGCAGTACTTC
14	TRBJ2-3	TRBD2	TRBV29-1	few	CSVVAGGQTDTQYF	TGCAGCGTTGTGGCGGGAGGGCAAACAGATACGCAGTATTTT
17	TRBJ1-3	TRBD1	TRBV7-2	NA	CASSLGWGDSSGNTIYF	TGTGCCAGCAGCTTAGGGTGGGGGGACAGCTCTGGAAACACCATATATTTT
15	TRBJ2-1	TRBD2	TRBV28	many	CASSESGRALYEQFF	TGTGCCAGCAGTGAAAGCGGGAGGGCCTTGTATGAGCAGTTCTTC
14	TRBJ2-1	NA	TRBV5-1	many	CASSLGLTYNEQFF	TGCGCCAGCAGCTTGGGGCTAACCTACAATGAGCAGTTCTTC